One TCR beta chain is described in this entry. What this receptor recognizes is not known. Per-base qualities were not stored, and no clone one base away is much larger. This record belongs to a study of follicular helper T cells after annual influenza vaccination (dated by TCRdb to the late 2010s). Concerning the study at large: After each seasonal influenza vaccination, blood samples were collected on days 0, 7 and 28. Some subjects were followed across successive annual vaccinations spanning the 2013-2014, 2014-2015 and 2015-2016 seasons to study recall of cTfh clones. One week after vaccination, a second recruited cohort of approximately twelve subjects (Table S1) displayed a similar ICOS+CD38+ cTfh response. Multi-year samples were available from six subjects, with four subjects covering two vaccination seasons and two subjects covering three seasons. The 2013-2014 samples were cryopreserved, while the 2015 samples were processed right after collection.

The research as a whole found: Day 7 ICOS+CD38+ clones were most often found later in ICOS-CD38- cTfh, suggesting that subset may serve as a memory reservoir. ICOS+CD38+ cTfh clonality correlated with the frequency of that population, and its change correlated with the change in circulating plasmablast frequency. Because only 10-20% of the analyzed cells gave productive TCRB sequences, there was no way to sample rare clonotypes. Successive annual vaccinations recalled a recurring oligoclonal ICOS+CD38+ cTfh response that included tetramer and AIM influenza-specific clonotypes.

Receptor amplification or capture employed the immunoSEQ multiplex PCR assay. Adaptive Biotechnologies carried out TCRB amplification, library preparation, sequencing and preliminary bioinformatics at Survey level resolution. For TCRB sequencing, genomic DNA from sorted cTfh populations was amplified by multiplex PCR. As for how the authors treated the data: In R, clonality was calculated as 1 minus the normalized Shannon entropy, and the Gini index was computed using the R package ineq. To get the overlap score, the summed counts of shared sequences were divided by the total counts of all sequences in both of the compared samples. The significance of shared clonotypes was tested with Fisher's exact test, assuming a theoretical repertoire of 10^7 TCRB sequences. TCRdb carries this immuneACCESS record with in-frame sequences only. Its versions omit some clonotypes, under half of them owing to an unresolved V gene in the studies checked, with the rest unexplained. That table gives V, J and clone size, and the DNA gave D and trimming. For this sample the table gives a few thousand clones, of which about 79% were detected only once. Of the sample, roughly 2.1% is held by the ten largest clones.

This specimen's time point label, per the study, means: 2015-2016 season, pre-vaccination. TCRB sequencing was used to follow sorted CD4 subsets from the blood of adults before and after they were given the seasonal inactivated influenza vaccine (Fluvarix). To be eligible, subjects had to live in the community and must not have received influenza vaccine in the previous 6 months. Subjects were excluded for influenza vaccine contraindications, substance abuse, HIV/AIDS, active malignancy, immunomodulatory medication, or active illness such as respiratory infection. Per time point, between roughly 40 and 110 mL of blood was sampled. Circulating Tfh were defined as non-naive CD4+CXCR5+PD-1+ cells, and these cells were sorted into ICOS+CD38+ and ICOS-CD38- fractions. Ficoll-Paque PLUS or SepMate separation was used to isolate PBMC. Before DNA was extracted, the cell subsets were sorted from PBMC using a BD FACS Aria.

The clonotype comes from an adult who received the influenza vaccine. Here the sequenced sample was CXCR5+ CD38- circulating T follicular helper cells from blood, taken on the day of influenza vaccination. The cell subset or site label here, explained by the study, means: circulating Tfh, non-naive CD4+CXCR5+PD-1+ (ICOS+CD38+ or ICOS-CD38-).

The CDR3 corresponds to CASSQGGGAPLKYF. The nucleotide sequence reads as follows: TGTGCCAGCAGCCAAGGGGGGGGAGCCCCCTTAAAGTACTTC. The chain employs TRBV4-2 and TRBJ2-4; 7 central bases correspond to TRBD2. Reading the germline V gene gives CDR1 LGHNA and CDR2 YNFKEQ. V is cut back by 1 base and J by 14 bases, with 11 bases in the junction unmatched. From the cysteine through the phenylalanine, the CDR3 covers 14 amino acids. The CDR3 DNA has 42 bases and is translated from base 1.